The entry below gives a single T cell receptor (beta chain) sequence along with its context. Assay used: immunoSEQ multiplex PCR; TCRdb lists only in-frame clones, some missing. The sample includes 200,000 to 250,000 clones, around nine tenths of them seen just once. This sample stems from a study of blood T cell repertoires in COVID-19. Germline V gene data show CDR1 as SGHDN and CDR2 as FVKESK. CDR3 length equals 18 residues. V trimming: 8 bases; J trimming: 0 bases; junction bases outside the gene matches: 13. This rearrangement joins TRBV14 to TRBJ1-5; the match to TRBD1 covers 10 bases. The TCR sequence derives from a woman in her 70s with active or convalescent COVID-19. The sample was peripheral blood. In DNA, the CDR3 is TGTGCCAGCCATTCCGGGGGGGACAGGGGTTATAGCAATCAGCCCCAGCATTTT. This gives the protein CASHSGGDRGYSNQPQHF.